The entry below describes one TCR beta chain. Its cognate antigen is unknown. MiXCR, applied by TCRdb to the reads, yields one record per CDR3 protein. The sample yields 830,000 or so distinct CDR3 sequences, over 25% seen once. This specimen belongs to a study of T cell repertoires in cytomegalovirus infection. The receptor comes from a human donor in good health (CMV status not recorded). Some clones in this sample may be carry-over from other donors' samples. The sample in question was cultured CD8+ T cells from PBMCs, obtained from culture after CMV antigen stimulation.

Here the CDR3 DNA reads TGTGCCAGCAGTTTGGACACCGTAAACACCGGGGAGCTGTTTTTT. This translates into CASSLDTVNTGELFF. The genes are TRBV7-9 and TRBJ2-2; D perhaps matches TRBD1 (5 bases). V shed 6 bases and J shed 2 bases, with 13 bases lying between them. The CDR3 sequence is 15 residues long. The germline V gene encodes CDR1 SEHNR and CDR2 FQNEAQ (reference sequence).